A selection of T cell receptor beta chains follows, all from one sample in a study of cytomegalovirus exposure and HLA in healthy donors. TCRdb's table, derived via immunoSEQ multiplex PCR, lists solely in-frame clones and lacks some. The data show 110,000 or so clones, with 77% seen just once and 5.8% held by the top ten. Specimen: PBMCs. These TCRs come from a man between 18 and 29 years old in good health and CMV-seropositive. The CDR3 runs from the conserved cysteine through the conserved F or W. D genes are given only for firm matches. Size tells how often a clone was seen (once, few, many) or the class of an expanded clone, and some rows leave it out.

NA | TRBJ2-7 | TRBV7-8 | NA | TGTGCCAGCAGCTTGTACGGCTACGAGCAGTACTTC | CASSLYGYEQYF
TRBD1 | TRBJ2-2 | TRBV6-1 | few | TGTGCCAGCAAGGGGGACAGAGACACCGGGGAGCTGTTTTTT | CASKGDRDTGELFF
NA | TRBJ2-2 | TRBV11-3 | NA | TGTGCCAGCAGCCTAACGAACACCGGGGAGCTGTTTTTT | CASSLTNTGELFF
NA | TRBJ2-7 | TRBV19 | NA | TGTGCCAGTAGTATAGTAACACAGGGAGTTTACGAGCAGTACTTC | CASSIVTQGVYEQYF
NA | TRBJ2-3 | TRBV11-2 | few | TGTGCCAGCAGCTTAGAACCGGGAGTCGTAGATACGCAGTATTTT | CASSLEPGVVDTQYF
NA | TRBJ1-2 | TRBV30 | NA | TGTGCCTGGACGGGGGGGGCTCATGGCTACACCTTC | CAWTGGAHGYTF
NA | TRBJ2-7 | TRBV6-5 | few | TGTGCCAGCAGTTACTACTGGCAGGGGTCCTACGAGCAGTACTTC | CASSYYWQGSYEQYF
NA | TRBJ2-1 | TRBV28 | NA | TGTGCCAGCAGTTTAGTACAGGGAGTAAACAATGAGCAGTTCTTC | CASSLVQGVNNEQFF
NA | TRBJ2-7 | TRBV6-5 | NA | TGTGCCAGCAGTTACTCGGGCAGCTACGAGCAGTACTTC | CASSYSGSYEQYF
NA | TRBJ2-3 | TRBV4-1 | NA | TGCGCCAGCAGCCGGGCCCCCCGGTACACAGATACGCAGTATTTT | CASSRAPRYTDTQYF
NA | TRBJ1-4 | TRBV6-5 | once | TGTGCCAGCAGTTACACAGGGACTGAAAAACTGTTTTTT | CASSYTGTEKLFF
TRBD1 | TRBJ1-1 | TRBV4-1 | few | TGCGCCAGCAGCCACGACCCACAGGGGGCGCAGGCAGCCACTGAAGCTTTCTTT | CASSHDPQGAQAATEAFF
NA | TRBJ1-2 | TRBV18 | NA | TGTGCCAGCTCACTTGAGTCAGGGAGGTCCTATGGCTACACCTTC | CASSLESGRSYGYTF
NA | TRBJ2-2 | TRBV11-1 | once | TGTGCCAGCAGCTTAGTCAGAGGAGGAGGGGAGCTGTTTTTT | CASSLVRGGGELFF
NA | TRBJ2-3 | TRBV6-4 | NA | TGTGCCAGCAGTCGTCTAGCCCGGGCTAGCACAGATACGCAGTATTTT | CASSRLARASTDTQYF
TRBD1 | TRBJ1-4 | TRBV19 | NA | TGTGCCAGTAGTATAGCCCCCTGGGTTATAGTAGGACAGGGCACCCACTCAACTAATGAAAAACTGTTTTTT | CASSIAPWVIVGQGTHSTNEKLFF
NA | TRBJ1-1 | TRBV4-1 | few | TGCGCCAGCAGCCAAGAACGGTACCAGAACACTGAAGCTTTCTTT | CASSQERYQNTEAFF
NA | TRBJ2-1 | TRBV7-2 | NA | TGTGCCAGCAGGCCATTTGGGATTGGCGGGGTAGCCTACAATGAGCAGTTCTTC | CASRPFGIGGVAYNEQFF
TRBD2 | TRBJ2-5 | TRBV7-9 | NA | TGTGCCAGCAGTATAGGCCCCGGGAATAGCGGGAGTTGGCTTCAGACCCAGTACTTC | CASSIGPGNSGSWLQTQYF
NA | TRBJ1-1 | TRBV10-3 | NA | TGTGCCATCAGTGAACAGGGTGGGACCCGAATAGCTTTCTTT | CAISEQGGTRIAFF
NA | TRBJ2-7 | TRBV5-1 | NA | TGCGCCAGCAGCGGGAGCGACTACGAGCAGTACTTC | CASSGSDYEQYF
NA | TRBJ2-1 | TRBV7-9 | NA | TGTGCCAGCAGCTTAGAAATCAGCGGACCCTCCTACAATGAGCAGTTCTTC | CASSLEISGPSYNEQFF
NA | TRBJ1-3 | TRBV11-2 | NA | TGTGCCAGCAGCTTCCTAGGCCAGAACACTGGAAACACCATATATTTT | CASSFLGQNTGNTIYF
TRBD1 | TRBJ2-4 | TRBV5-1 | NA | TGCGCCAGCAGCTCTGACAGGGGAAACATTCAGTACTTC | CASSSDRGNIQYF
NA | TRBJ2-5 | TRBV21-1 | NA | TGTGCCAGCACCCTAGGACAGGGAAAAGAGACCCAGTACTTC | CASTLGQGKETQYF
NA | TRBJ1-2 | TRBV2 | few | TGTGCCAGCAGTGAAGCGCAGGCTGGCTACACCTTC | CASSEAQAGYTF